One and the same sample provided the 32 T cell receptor beta chains below, sequenced in a study of T-cell memory formation after mild COVID-19. TCRdb itself ran the 5' RACE reads through MiXCR, one entry per CDR3 protein. The sample shows hundreds of thousands of distinct CDR3 sequences, roughly 19% of them seen only once. Sequenced input: PBMCs or a T cell subset sorted from them (not recorded which). The receptors derive from a man aged 18 to 30 who had mild COVID-19 (a few samples of this study predate the infection). Cell type and time point are not known.

J is TRBJ1-5 and V is TRBV20-1, with TRBD1 as a possible D gene (5 bases). This CDR3 region has 15 residues. Germline CDR1 and CDR2: DFQATT and SNEGSKA (reference sequence). V was cut by 5 bases and J by 0 bases, with 14 bases left in between. The CDR3 nucleotides are TGCAGTGCTCGCAAGGCAGGGCATAGCAATCAGCCCCAGCATTTT. It yields the protein CSARKAGHSNQPQHF.

The rearrangement links TRBV6-6 to TRBJ1-1, with D possibly being TRBD1 (5 bases). The CDR3 totals 13 residues. V gave up 1 base and J gave up 7 bases, with 10 bases separating them. The germline V gene encodes CDR1 MNHNY and CDR2 SVGAGI (reference sequence). The CDR3 bases are TGTGCCAGCAGTTACTTAGGGGAAGGTGAAGCTTTCTTT. Translation gives CASSYLGEGEAFF.

V and J are TRBV10-3 and TRBJ2-3; TRBD2 matches at 7 bases. CDR1 is ENHRY, CDR2 SYGVKD, per germline. This CDR3 is 14 amino acids long. Unmatched junction bases numbered 5, after V lost 0 bases and J lost 8 bases. The CDR3 DNA reads TGTGCCATCAGTGAGTCCGCGCAGCGGGGTACGCAGTATTTT. It translates to CAISESAQRGTQYF.

The CDR3 sequence: CASSLGLWDVDTQYF. The DNA of the CDR3 is TGTGCCAGCAGCTTGGGATTATGGGATGTGGATACGCAGTATTTT. The chain employs TRBV5-6 and TRBJ2-3; no reliable D call. Per the germline V gene, CDR1 is SGHDT and CDR2 is YYEEEE. V was cut by 0 bases and J by 6 bases, with 14 bases left in between. The CDR3 has 15 amino acids.

The table lists this clonotype with a few counts. The CDR3 DNA is TGTGCCTGGGCCTTAGGGGGCAATCAGCCCCAGCATTTT. It yields the protein CAWALGGNQPQHF. The chain employs TRBV30 and TRBJ1-5; weak D call: TRBD1 (5 bases). Per the germline V gene, CDR1 is GTSNPN and CDR2 is SVGIG (reference sequence). V shed 5 bases and J shed 2 bases, with 10 bases lying between them. This CDR3 is 13 amino acids long. The whole variable domain, filled in from reference TRBV30 and TRBJ1-5, reads SQTIHQWPATLVQPVGSPLSLECTVEGTSNPNLYWYRQAAGRGLQLLFYSVGIGQISSEVPQNLSASRPQDRQFILSSKKLLLSDSGFYLCAWALGGNQPQHFGDGTRLSIL.

This clonotype has just a few counts. V and J are TRBV28 and TRBJ1-1, with 8 bases aligning to TRBD1. The J segment lost 0 bases and the V segment lost 5 bases, leaving 5 bases of the junction unmatched. CDR3 length: 15 amino acids. Germline V CDR1 and CDR2: MDHEN, SYDVKM. Here the CDR3 reads CASSPGQVMNTEAFF. CDR3 nucleotide sequence: TGTGCCAGCAGTCCGGGACAGGTTATGAACACTGAAGCTTTCTTT.

V is TRBV10-1 and J is TRBJ2-7; D gene unclear. V lost 0 bases, J lost 4 bases, and 10 bases lay in between. CDR3 length: 14 amino acids. Germline values: CDR1 WNHNN, CDR2 SYGVQD (reference sequence). This chain's CDR3 is CASSESLGAYEQYF. The CDR3 DNA reads as TGCGCCAGCAGTGAGTCTCTGGGTGCATACGAGCAGTACTTC.

J is TRBJ1-3 and V is TRBV5-5; D gene ambiguous. Between the trimmed V and J ends, which lost 1 base and 7 bases, there was a span of 21 bases. The germline V gene encodes CDR1 SGHKS and CDR2 YYEKEE (reference sequence). This CDR3 is 17 amino acids long. The CDR3 DNA is TGTGCCAGCAGCTTGTTTCTTGAGACGCCGCCCGGGAACACCATATATTTT. Protein sequence: CASSLFLETPPGNTIYF.

This clonotype was seen a few times. The CDR3 region is CSARGRSDVYGYTF. CDR3 nucleotide sequence: TGCAGTGCGAGGGGGAGAAGTGATGTTTATGGCTACACCTTC. This chain connects TRBV20-1 to TRBJ1-2; D perhaps matches TRBD1 (6 bases). V lost 6 bases, J lost 5 bases, and 19 bases lay in between. CDR3 length: 14 amino acids. Per the germline V gene, CDR1 is DFQATT and CDR2 is SNEGSKA (reference sequence).

Only a few counts were recorded for this clonotype. The V gene is TRBV9, the J gene TRBJ2-3; D might be TRBD2 (6 bases). The CDR3 extends over 13 amino acids. Germline values: CDR1 SGDLS, CDR2 YYNGEE. Trimming shortened V by 0 bases and J by 10 bases, and 12 bases separated the two germline ends. CDR3 sequence: CASSVGGVRPQYF. CDR3 nucleotides: TGTGCCAGCAGCGTAGGGGGGGTCCGCCCGCAGTATTTT. Using reference TRBV9 and TRBJ2-3 for the parts outside the CDR3, the full variable domain is DSGVTQTPKHLITATGQRVTLRCSPRSGDLSVYWYQQSLDQGLQFLIQYYNGEERAKGNILERFSAQQFPDLHSELNLSSLELGDSALYFCASSVGGVRPQYFGPGTRLTVL.

The chain links TRBV7-2 to TRBJ2-4; possibly TRBD1 or TRBD2 for D (5 bases each). CDR3 length equals 13 residues. Germline CDR1 reads SGHTA; CDR2 reads FQGNSA. Trimming removed 3 bases from V and 6 bases from J, with 9 bases in between. The CDR3 here is CASSLRGSNIQYF. The CDR3 nucleotides are TGTGCCAGCAGCTTGAGGGGTTCAAACATTCAGTACTTC.

This clonotype was observed many times. The chain recombines TRBV2 with TRBJ1-3, with 7 bases identical to TRBD1. Trimming cost V 5 bases and J 2 bases; bases outside gene matches: 3. The CDR3 has 14 amino acids. Germline-derived CDR1 and CDR2 are SNHLY and FYNNEI. CDR3 in amino acids: CASSLRGTGNTIYF. The CDR3 DNA reads as TGTGCCAGCAGTCTCAGGGGGACTGGAAACACCATATATTTT. Supplemented by reference TRBV2 and TRBJ1-3, the full variable domain reads EPEVTQTPSHQVTQMGQEVILRCVPISNHLYFYWYRQILGQKVEFLVSFYNNEISEKSEIFDDQFSVERPDGSNFTLKIRSTKLEDSAMYFCASSLRGTGNTIYFGEGSWLTVV.

The chain links TRBV6-5 to TRBJ2-3; 7 nucleotides agree with TRBD2. The CDR3 spans 15 residues. With 2 bases clipped from V and 3 bases from J, the junction kept 5 bases outside the gene matches. Per germline, CDR1 MNHEY and CDR2 SVGAGI. CDR3 sequence (DNA): TGTGCCAGCAGTTACAGGGAGGGGTTGACAGATACGCAGTATTTT. Protein sequence: CASSYREGLTDTQYF.

This clonotype was counted between two and nine times. The rearrangement uses TRBV3-1 and TRBJ1-1; 7 bases line up with TRBD1. CDR1 is LGHDT, CDR2 YNNKEL, per germline (reference sequence). This CDR3 region has 16 residues. The ends lost 4 bases at V and 4 bases at J; junction bases unmatched: 12. The CDR3 region has the DNA TGTGCCAGCAGCCCGACCGGCGGGCAGGGGGTCACTGAAGCTTTCTTT. Protein: CASSPTGGQGVTEAFF. Drawing the rest from reference TRBV3-1 and TRBJ1-1, the complete variable domain is DTAVSQTPKYLVTQMGNDKSIKCEQNLGHDTMYWYKQDSKKFLKIMFSYNNKELIINETVPNRFSPKSPDKAHLNLHINSLELGDSAVYFCASSPTGGQGVTEAFFGQGTRLTVV.

This clonotype has just a few counts. V and J are TRBV5-1 and TRBJ2-3; the D call may be TRBD1 or TRBD2 (5 bases each). The CDR3 spans 12 residues. Per germline, CDR1 SGHRS and CDR2 YFSETQ. Trimming shortened V by 3 bases and J by 12 bases, and 14 bases separated the two germline ends. CDR3 loop: CASSWDGHNQYF. In DNA, the CDR3 is TGCGCCAGCAGCTGGGACGGCCATAATCAGTATTTT.

This clonotype has just a few counts. An end of the junction does not agree with germline; a read error may underlie this. The gene calls are TRBV28 and TRBJ2-3; D gene unclear. Germline loops: CDR1 MDHEN, CDR2 SYDVKM. This CDR3 is 12 amino acids long. Here the CDR3 DNA reads TGTGCCAGCAGGCTTAGCAAAGATACGCAGTATTTT. This codes for CASRLSKDTQYF. The full variable domain, its missing parts supplied by reference TRBV28 and TRBJ2-3, is DVKVTQSSRYLVKRTGEKVFLECVQDMDHENMFWYRQDPGLGLRLIYFSYDVKMKEKGDIPEGYSVSREKKERFSLILESASTNQTSMYLCASRLSKDTQYFGPGTRLTVL.

The chain has TRBV7-2 and TRBJ2-1, with D possibly matching TRBD1 (5 bases). Germline values: CDR1 SGHTA, CDR2 FQGNSA. This CDR3 region has 15 residues. V shed 1 base and J shed 7 bases, with 14 bases lying between them. The CDR3 DNA follows: TGTGCCAGCAGCTTAGAGGGGCTGGGGTGGAATGAGCAGTTCTTC. This translates into CASSLEGLGWNEQFF.

The chain has TRBV7-3 and TRBJ1-1; TRBD1 is a possible D gene (6 bases). CDR3 length equals 13 residues. Germline CDR1 SGHTA, CDR2 FQGTGA. V was cut by 6 bases and J by 3 bases, with 11 bases left in between. The CDR3 nucleotides are TGTGCCAGCAGGCTTCGACAGGACACTGAAGCTTTCTTT. This gives the protein CASRLRQDTEAFF. Filled out from reference TRBV7-3 and TRBJ1-1, the complete variable domain reads GAGVSQTPSNKVTEKGKYVELRCDPISGHTALYWYRQSLGQGPEFLIYFQGTGAADDSGLPNDRFFAVRPEGSVSTLKIQRTERGDSAVYLCASRLRQDTEAFFGQGTRLTVV.

This clonotype was seen more than once but under ten times. This chain joins TRBV15 and TRBJ1-5, with 8 bases identical to TRBD1. V trimming: 0 bases; J trimming: 6 bases; junction bases outside the gene matches: 7. The CDR3 has 16 amino acids. Germline loops: CDR1 LNHNV, CDR2 YYDKDF (reference sequence). The CDR3 region has the DNA TGTGCCACCAGCAGAGATCTTACAGGGGGGGGTCAGCCCCAGCATTTT. This gives the protein CATSRDLTGGGQPQHF. The variable domain in full, completed from reference TRBV15 and TRBJ1-5, reads DAMVIQNPRYQVTQFGKPVTLSCSQTLNHNVMYWYQQKSSQAPKLLFHYYDKDFNNEADTPDNFQSRRPNTSFCFLDIRSPGLGDTAMYLCATSRDLTGGGQPQHFGDGTRLSIL.

A few counts support this clonotype. This chain uses TRBV7-9 with TRBJ1-2, with D tentatively TRBD1 (5 bases). This CDR3 is 13 amino acids long. V was trimmed by 5 bases and J by 8 bases, leaving 15 bases between them. Per germline, CDR1 SEHNR and CDR2 FQNEAQ (reference sequence). The CDR3 here is CASSPQGGKGYTF. CDR3 in DNA: TGTGCCAGCAGCCCCCAGGGCGGCAAGGGCTACACCTTC.

This clonotype has just a few counts. The V call is TRBV12-3 or TRBV12-4, the J call TRBJ2-7; 8 nucleotides align to TRBD1. With V trimmed by 5 bases and J by 5 bases, 8 bases remained unmatched. The CDR3 covers 14 residues. CDR3 region: CASSIGQGINEQYF. As DNA, the CDR3 is TGTGCCAGCAGTATCGGACAGGGTATCAACGAGCAGTACTTC.

This chain connects TRBV25-1 to TRBJ2-7; 8 bases map to TRBD1. The CDR3 totals 16 residues. The ends lost 4 bases at V and 5 bases at J; junction bases unmatched: 13. Germline CDR1 MGHDK, CDR2 SYGVNS. In DNA, the CDR3 is TGTGCCAGCAGTGCCCATCCGGGACAGGAGGTCCACGAGCAGTACTTC. This translates into CASSAHPGQEVHEQYF.

V is TRBV5-5 and J is TRBJ1-1; D remains ambiguous. V lost 1 base and J 4 bases, leaving 11 bases between the germline ends. The CDR3 totals 14 residues. Per the germline V gene, CDR1 is SGHKS and CDR2 is YYEKEE (reference sequence). CDR3 DNA: TGTGCCAGCAGCTTGTTCCAGGCGGGCACTGAAGCTTTCTTT. Translating gives CASSLFQAGTEAFF.

This clonotype appeared a few times. The chain carries TRBV10-3 and TRBJ2-5; either TRBD1 or TRBD2 may fit D (7 bases each). With 3 bases removed from V and 5 bases from J, the gap between germline ends came to 16 bases. This CDR3 has 15 residues. The germline V gene encodes CDR1 ENHRY and CDR2 SYGVKD. CDR3 loop: CAISDSLQGGETQYF. The CDR3 bases are TGTGCCATCAGTGACAGCCTCCAGGGGGGGGAGACCCAGTACTTC.

The rearrangement joins TRBV6-5 to TRBJ2-2, with 8 positions matching TRBD2. The CDR3 is 13 amino acids. V lost 6 bases and J lost 7; bases outside the gene matches: 4. Germline CDR1 and CDR2: MNHEY and SVGAGI. CDR3 in amino acids: CASRRGEGGELFF. The CDR3 nucleotides are TGTGCCAGCAGGCGGGGGGAAGGCGGGGAGCTGTTTTTT.

V gene TRBV5-4 combines with J gene TRBJ2-7; 9 nucleotides agree with TRBD2. There are 15 residues in the CDR3. Germline trimming cut 3 bases from V and 3 bases from J; bases unmatched to any gene: 7. Germline CDR1 reads SGHNT; CDR2 reads YYREEE (reference sequence). CDR3 nucleotides: TGTGCCAGCAGCTATGGGGGTAGCGGGGGCTACGAGCAGTACGTC. This codes for CASSYGGSGGYEQYV.

This clonotype is labeled as medium-sized. The chain links TRBV20-1 to TRBJ2-1; 13 bases map to TRBD2. This CDR3 region has 13 residues. The germline CDR1 and CDR2 sequences are DFQATT and SNEGSKA (reference sequence). Trimming removed 1 base from V and 9 bases from J; junction bases left unmatched: 0. CDR3 protein: CSARGLAGGEQFF. In nucleotides, the CDR3 is TGCAGTGCTAGAGGACTAGCGGGGGGTGAGCAGTTCTTC.

This clonotype was observed a handful of times. The chain has TRBV23-1 and TRBJ2-5; TRBD2 might be the D (5 bases). TRBV23-1 is placed among ORFs of uncertain function. V dropped 0 bases and J dropped 5 bases, with 7 bases sitting between them. The CDR3 is 13 residues long. DNA of the CDR3: TGCGCCAGCAGTCAATCGAGGGAGGAGACCCAGTACTTC. Residues: CASSQSREETQYF.

This clonotype was detected only a few times. V is TRBV4-2 and J is TRBJ2-1; 10 bases are a match to TRBD2. The CDR3 sequence is 15 residues long. CDR1 and CDR2 from the germline V gene are LGHNA and YNFKEQ. V was clipped by 4 bases and J by 7 bases; unmatched bases: 7. The CDR3 sequence: CASSRVAGGLNEQFF. CDR3 DNA sequence: TGTGCCAGCAGCCGAGTAGCGGGGGGACTTAATGAGCAGTTCTTC.

The V gene is TRBV7-9, the J gene TRBJ2-3; 7 bases match TRBD2. J gave up 3 bases and V 4 bases, and 7 bases lay outside the gene matches. Per the germline V gene, CDR1 is SEHNR and CDR2 is FQNEAQ (reference sequence). This CDR3 comprises 15 residues. The CDR3, as DNA: TGTGCCAGCAGCTCCCGCAGCGGGGCAACAGATACGCAGTATTTT. This codes for CASSSRSGATDTQYF.

This clonotype was seen at least ten times. The V gene is TRBV9, the J gene TRBJ2-7; TRBD2 is a possible D gene (7 bases). V lost 0 bases to trimming and J lost 3 bases, with 16 bases between them. CDR1 SGDLS and CDR2 YYNGEE come from the germline V gene. This CDR3 has 16 amino acids. The CDR3 DNA reads as TGTGCCAGCAGCGTAGACCGCGGGGGCTCTCTCTACGAGCAGTACTTC. Encoded protein: CASSVDRGGSLYEQYF. Full variable domain (rest looked up from reference TRBV9 and TRBJ2-7): DSGVTQTPKHLITATGQRVTLRCSPRSGDLSVYWYQQSLDQGLQFLIQYYNGEERAKGNILERFSAQQFPDLHSELNLSSLELGDSALYFCASSVDRGGSLYEQYFGPGTRLTVT.

The V and J genes are TRBV11-2 and TRBJ1-3, with 9 nucleotides matching TRBD1. The CDR3 contains 16 residues. Losses at the gene ends were 4 bases for V and 3 bases for J; bases not matched to a gene: 7. The germline gives CDR1 SGHAT, CDR2 FQNNGV. The CDR3 DNA reads TGTGCCAGCAGCTCCGGGACAGGGTGGTATGGAAACACCATATATTTT. The encoded protein is CASSSGTGWYGNTIYF.